The T cell receptor (beta chain) described here comes from a study of shared clonotypes between healthy human individuals. Study observations and caveats: All-four-donor shared clonotypes had higher generation probabilities than non-shared clonotypes did.

Each replicate PCR on the sorted subsets used about 0.2 ug DNA (approximately 33,000 T cell genomes). Assay used: immunoSEQ multiplex PCR; TCRdb lists only in-frame clones, some missing. Among around 2,000,000 clones listed, 90% to 95% were seen once. Naive CD8 cells lacked CD45RO and underwent positive selection for CCR7, leaving out terminally differentiated effector memory CD45RA+ cells. Caucasian adults living in Nashville, Tennessee, provided all samples. Between the trimmed V and J ends, which lost 5 bases and 6 bases, there was a span of 10 bases. The germline V gene encodes CDR1 SGHVS and CDR2 FQNEAQ. The CDR3 is 12 residues long. In regard to this clone: Its matching antigen is unknown.

Sample: naive CD8+ T cells from PBMCs. The TCR sequence derives from a man aged 18 to 29 in good health. Some clones in this sample may be carry-over from other donors' samples. This chain uses TRBV7-8 with TRBJ1-1; D is uncertain. CDR3 DNA: TGTGCCAGCAGCGAGGGTGGAGCTGAAGCTTTCTTT. Its translation is CASSEGGAEAFF.